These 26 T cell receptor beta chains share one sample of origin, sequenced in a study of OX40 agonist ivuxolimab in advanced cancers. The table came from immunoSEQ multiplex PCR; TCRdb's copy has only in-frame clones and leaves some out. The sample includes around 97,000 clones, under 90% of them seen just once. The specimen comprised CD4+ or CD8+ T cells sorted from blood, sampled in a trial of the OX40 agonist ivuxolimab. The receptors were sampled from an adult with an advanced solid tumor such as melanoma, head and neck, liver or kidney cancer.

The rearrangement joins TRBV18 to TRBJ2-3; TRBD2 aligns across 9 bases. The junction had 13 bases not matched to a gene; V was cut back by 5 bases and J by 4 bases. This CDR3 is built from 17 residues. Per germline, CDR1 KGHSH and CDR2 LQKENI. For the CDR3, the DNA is TGTGCCAGCTCATCCTCCTATAGCGGGAGAGTCCCAGATACGCAGTATTTT. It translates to CASSSSYSGRVPDTQYF.

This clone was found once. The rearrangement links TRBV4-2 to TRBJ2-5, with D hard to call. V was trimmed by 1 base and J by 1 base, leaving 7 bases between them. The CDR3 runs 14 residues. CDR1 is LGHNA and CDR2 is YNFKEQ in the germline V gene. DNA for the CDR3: TGTGCCAGCAGCCAAGTAGGCTCCCAAGAGACCCAGTACTTC. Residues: CASSQVGSQETQYF.

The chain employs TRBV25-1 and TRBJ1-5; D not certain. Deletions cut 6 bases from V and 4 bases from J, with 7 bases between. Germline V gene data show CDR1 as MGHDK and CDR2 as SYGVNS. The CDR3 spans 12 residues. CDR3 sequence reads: CASRAGNQPQHF. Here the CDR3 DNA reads TGTGCCAGCAGGGCCGGGAATCAGCCCCAGCATTTT.

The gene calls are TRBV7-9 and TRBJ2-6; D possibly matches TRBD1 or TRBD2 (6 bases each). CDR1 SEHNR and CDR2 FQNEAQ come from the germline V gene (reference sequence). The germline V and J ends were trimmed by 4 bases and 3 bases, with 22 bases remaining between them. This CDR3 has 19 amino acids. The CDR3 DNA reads TGTGCCAGCAGCTCTAGCGCGGGACACCTCCCGGGTGGGGCCAACGTCCTGACTTTC. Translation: CASSSSAGHLPGGANVLTF.

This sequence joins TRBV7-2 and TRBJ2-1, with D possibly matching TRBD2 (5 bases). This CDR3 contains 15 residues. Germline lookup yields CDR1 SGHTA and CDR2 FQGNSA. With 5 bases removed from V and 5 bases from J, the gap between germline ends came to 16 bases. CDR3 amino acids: CASSQLVALNNEQFF. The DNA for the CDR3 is TGTGCCAGCAGCCAACTAGTAGCTCTCAACAATGAGCAGTTCTTC.

As DNA, the CDR3 is TGTGCCAGCACCCATGACCCCGACCCCCATCAGCCCCAGCATTTT. Amino acids: CASTHDPDPHQPQHF. This sequence joins TRBV5-8 and TRBJ1-5; D not resolved. Trimming stripped 6 bases from V and 5 bases from J, with 18 bases between. CDR1 SGHTS and CDR2 YDEGEE come from the germline V gene. The CDR3 runs 15 residues.

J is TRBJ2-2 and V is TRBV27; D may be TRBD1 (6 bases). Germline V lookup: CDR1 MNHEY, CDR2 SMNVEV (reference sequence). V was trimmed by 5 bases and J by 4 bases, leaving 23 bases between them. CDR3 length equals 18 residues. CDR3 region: CASSGSGAGTYTTGELFF. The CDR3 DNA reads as TGTGCCAGCAGTGGTAGTGGGGCCGGGACATATACCACCGGGGAGCTGTTTTTT.

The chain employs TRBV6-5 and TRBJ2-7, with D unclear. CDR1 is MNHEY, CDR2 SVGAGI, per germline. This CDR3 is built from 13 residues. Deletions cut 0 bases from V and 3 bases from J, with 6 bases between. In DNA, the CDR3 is TGTGCCAGCAGTTACTCCGAGGACTACGAGCAGTACTTC. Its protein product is CASSYSEDYEQYF.

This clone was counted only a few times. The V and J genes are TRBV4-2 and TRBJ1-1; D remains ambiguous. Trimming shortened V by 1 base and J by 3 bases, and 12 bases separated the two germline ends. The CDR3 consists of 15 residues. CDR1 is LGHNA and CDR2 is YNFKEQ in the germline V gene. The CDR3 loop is CASSQGAGYYTEAFF. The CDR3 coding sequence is TGTGCCAGCAGCCAAGGTGCCGGATACTACACTGAAGCTTTCTTT.

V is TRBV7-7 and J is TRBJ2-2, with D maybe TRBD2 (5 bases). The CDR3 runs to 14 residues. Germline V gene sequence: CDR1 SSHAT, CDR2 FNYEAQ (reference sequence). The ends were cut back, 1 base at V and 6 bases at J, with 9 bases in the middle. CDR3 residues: CASSLGVGAGELFF. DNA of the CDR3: TGTGCCAGCAGCTTAGGGGTGGGAGCCGGGGAGCTGTTTTTT. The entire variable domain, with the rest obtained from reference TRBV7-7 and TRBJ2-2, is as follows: GAGVSQSPRYKVTKRGQDVTLRCDPISSHATLYWYQQALGQGPEFLTYFNYEAQPDKSGLPSDRFSAERPEGSISTLTIQRTEQRDSAMYRCASSLGVGAGELFFGEGSRLTVL.

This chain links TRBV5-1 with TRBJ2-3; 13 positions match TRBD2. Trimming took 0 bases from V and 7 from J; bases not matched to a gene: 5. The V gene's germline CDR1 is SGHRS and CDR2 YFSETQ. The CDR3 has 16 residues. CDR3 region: CASSLGTSGRIYTQYF. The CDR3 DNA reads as TGCGCCAGCAGCTTGGGGACTAGCGGGAGAATTTATACGCAGTATTTT.

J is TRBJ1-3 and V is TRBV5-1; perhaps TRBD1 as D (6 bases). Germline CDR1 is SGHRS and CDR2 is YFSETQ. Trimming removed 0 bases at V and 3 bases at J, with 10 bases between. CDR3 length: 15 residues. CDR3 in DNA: TGCGCCAGCAGCTTGGAGGGGGGCGGTGGAAACACCATATATTTT. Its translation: CASSLEGGGGNTIYF.

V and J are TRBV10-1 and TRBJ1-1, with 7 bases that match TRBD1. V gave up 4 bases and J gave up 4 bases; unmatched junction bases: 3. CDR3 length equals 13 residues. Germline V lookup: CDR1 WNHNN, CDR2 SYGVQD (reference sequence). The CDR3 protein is CASSVPGGTEAFF. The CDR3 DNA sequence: TGCGCCAGCAGTGTCCCAGGGGGCACTGAAGCTTTCTTT.

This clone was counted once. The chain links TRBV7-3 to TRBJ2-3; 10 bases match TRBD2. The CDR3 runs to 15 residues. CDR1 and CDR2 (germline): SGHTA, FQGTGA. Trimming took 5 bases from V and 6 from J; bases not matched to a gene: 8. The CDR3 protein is CASSRAGGIQDTQYF. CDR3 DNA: TGTGCCAGCAGCCGAGCGGGGGGGATACAGGATACGCAGTATTTT.

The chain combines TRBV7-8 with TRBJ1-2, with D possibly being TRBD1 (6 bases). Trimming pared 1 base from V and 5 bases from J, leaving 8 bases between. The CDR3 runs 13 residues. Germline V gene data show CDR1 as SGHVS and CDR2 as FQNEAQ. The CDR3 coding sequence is TGTGCCAGCAGCTTAGACAGGGTATATGGCTACACCTTC. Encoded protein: CASSLDRVYGYTF.

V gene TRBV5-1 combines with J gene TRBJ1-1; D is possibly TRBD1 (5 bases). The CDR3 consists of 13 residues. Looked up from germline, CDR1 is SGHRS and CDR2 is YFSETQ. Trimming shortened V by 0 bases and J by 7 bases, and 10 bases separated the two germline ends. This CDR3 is CASSLGGNYEAFF. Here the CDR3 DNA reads TGCGCCAGCAGCTTGGGGGGGAATTATGAAGCTTTCTTT.

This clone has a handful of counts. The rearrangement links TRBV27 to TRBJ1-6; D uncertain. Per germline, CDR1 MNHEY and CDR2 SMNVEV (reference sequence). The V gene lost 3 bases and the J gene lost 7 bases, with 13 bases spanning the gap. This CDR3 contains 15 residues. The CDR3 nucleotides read TGTGCCAGCAGTTTGGAGGGAACCGCCAATTCACCCCTCCACTTT. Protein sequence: CASSLEGTANSPLHF.

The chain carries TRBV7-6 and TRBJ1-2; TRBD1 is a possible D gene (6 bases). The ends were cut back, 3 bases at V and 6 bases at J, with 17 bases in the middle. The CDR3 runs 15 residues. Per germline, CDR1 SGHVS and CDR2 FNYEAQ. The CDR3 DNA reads TGTGCCAGCAGCTTTAGGGGAGGACAGATTGATGGCTACACCTTC. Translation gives CASSFRGGQIDGYTF.

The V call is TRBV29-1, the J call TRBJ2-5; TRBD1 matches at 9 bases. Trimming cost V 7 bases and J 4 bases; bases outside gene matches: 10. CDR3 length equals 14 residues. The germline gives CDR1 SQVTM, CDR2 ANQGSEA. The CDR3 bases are TGCAGCGCAATGGACAGGGGTCGTTCAGAGACCCAGTACTTC. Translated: CSAMDRGRSETQYF.

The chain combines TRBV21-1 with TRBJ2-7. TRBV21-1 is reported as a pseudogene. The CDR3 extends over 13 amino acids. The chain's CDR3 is CASSYLPTAEQYF. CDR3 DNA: TGTGCCAGCAGCTATCTTCCCACGGCCGAGCAGTACTTC.

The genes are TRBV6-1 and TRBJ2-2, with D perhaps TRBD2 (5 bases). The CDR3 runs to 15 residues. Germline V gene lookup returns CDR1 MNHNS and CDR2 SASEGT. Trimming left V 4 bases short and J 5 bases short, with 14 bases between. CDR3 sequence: CASSGVRGNTGELFF. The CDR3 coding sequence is TGTGCCAGCAGTGGGGTCCGAGGGAATACCGGGGAGCTGTTTTTT.

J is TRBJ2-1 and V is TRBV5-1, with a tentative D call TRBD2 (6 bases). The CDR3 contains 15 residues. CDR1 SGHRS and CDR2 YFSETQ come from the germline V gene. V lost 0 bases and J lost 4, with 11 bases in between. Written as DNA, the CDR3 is TGCGCCAGCAGCTTGGTCGGCGGGGAGTACAATGAGCAGTTCTTC. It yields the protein CASSLVGGEYNEQFF.

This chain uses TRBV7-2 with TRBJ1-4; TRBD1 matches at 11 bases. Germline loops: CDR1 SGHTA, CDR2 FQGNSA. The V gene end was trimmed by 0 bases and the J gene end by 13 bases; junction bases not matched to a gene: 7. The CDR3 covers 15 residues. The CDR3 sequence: CASSLAPGQGERLFF. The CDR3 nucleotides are TGTGCCAGCAGCTTAGCCCCGGGACAGGGGGAACGACTGTTTTTT.

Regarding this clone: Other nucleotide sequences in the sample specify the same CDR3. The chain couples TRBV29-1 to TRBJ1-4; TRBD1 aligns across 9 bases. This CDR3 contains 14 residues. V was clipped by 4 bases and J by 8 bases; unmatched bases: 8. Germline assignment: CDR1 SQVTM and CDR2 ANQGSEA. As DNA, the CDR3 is TGCAGCGTTGCCTCGGGACAGGGAAGGGAAAAACTGTTTTTT. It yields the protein CSVASGQGREKLFF. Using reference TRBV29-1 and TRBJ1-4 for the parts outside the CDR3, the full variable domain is SAVISQKPSRDICQRGTSLTIQCQVDSQVTMMFWYRQQPGQSLTLIATANQGSEATYESGFVIDKFPISRPNLTFSTLTVSNMSPEDSSIYLCSVASGQGREKLFFGSGTQLSVL.

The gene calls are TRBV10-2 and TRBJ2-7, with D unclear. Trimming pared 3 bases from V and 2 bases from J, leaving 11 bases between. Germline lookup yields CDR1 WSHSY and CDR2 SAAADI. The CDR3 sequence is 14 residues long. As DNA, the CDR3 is TGCGCCAGCAGTGAAGATATCCGGACCTACGAGCAGTACTTC. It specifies CASSEDIRTYEQYF.

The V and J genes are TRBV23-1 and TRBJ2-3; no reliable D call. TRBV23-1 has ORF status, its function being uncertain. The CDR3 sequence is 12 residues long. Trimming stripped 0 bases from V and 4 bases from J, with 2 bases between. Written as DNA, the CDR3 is TGCGCCAGCAGTCAATCGCCAGATACGCAGTATTTT. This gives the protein CASSQSPDTQYF.